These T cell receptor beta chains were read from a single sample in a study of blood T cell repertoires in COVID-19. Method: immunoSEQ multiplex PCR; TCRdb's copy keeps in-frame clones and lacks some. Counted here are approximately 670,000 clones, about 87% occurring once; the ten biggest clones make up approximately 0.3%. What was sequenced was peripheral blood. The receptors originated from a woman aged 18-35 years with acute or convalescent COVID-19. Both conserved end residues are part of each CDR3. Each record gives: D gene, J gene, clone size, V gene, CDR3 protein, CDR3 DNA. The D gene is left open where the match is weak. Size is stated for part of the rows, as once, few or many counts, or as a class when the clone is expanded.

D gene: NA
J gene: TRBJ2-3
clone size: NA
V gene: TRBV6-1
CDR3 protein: CASSEAAGSTDTQYF
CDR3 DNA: TGTGCCAGCAGTGAAGCTGCAGGAAGCACAGATACGCAGTATTTT

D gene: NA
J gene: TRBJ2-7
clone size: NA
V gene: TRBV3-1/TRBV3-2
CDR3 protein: CASSQDIEARVYEQYF
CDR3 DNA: TGTGCCAGCAGCCAAGATATAGAAGCGAGAGTCTACGAGCAGTACTTC

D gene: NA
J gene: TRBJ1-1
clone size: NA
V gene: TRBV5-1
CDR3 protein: CASSLRQLGWSEAFF
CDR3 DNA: TGCGCCAGCAGCTTGCGACAGTTGGGCTGGTCTGAAGCTTTCTTT

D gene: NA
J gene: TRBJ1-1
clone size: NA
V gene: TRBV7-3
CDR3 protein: CASTLLPPGGGLGNTEAFF
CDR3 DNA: TGTGCCAGCACCCTCCTACCGCCGGGGGGGGGTTTAGGGAACACTGAAGCTTTCTTT

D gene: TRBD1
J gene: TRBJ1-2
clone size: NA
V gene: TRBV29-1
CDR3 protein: CSVENRGRGGYGYTF
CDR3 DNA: TGCAGCGTTGAAAACAGGGGCCGAGGCGGCTATGGCTACACCTTC

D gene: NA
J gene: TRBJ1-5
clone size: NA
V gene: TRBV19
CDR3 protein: CASSISGDLSNQPQHF
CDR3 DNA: TGTGCCAGTAGTATTTCGGGGGATCTTAGCAATCAGCCCCAGCATTTT

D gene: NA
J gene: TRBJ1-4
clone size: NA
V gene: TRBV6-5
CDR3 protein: CASSYSREKLFF
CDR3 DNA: TGTGCCAGCAGTTACTCTCGGGAAAAACTGTTTTTT

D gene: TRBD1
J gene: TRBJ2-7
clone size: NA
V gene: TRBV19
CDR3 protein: CASSHTAGTEFNLYEQYF
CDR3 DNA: TGTGCCAGTAGTCATACCGCCGGGACAGAGTTTAATCTCTACGAGCAGTACTTC

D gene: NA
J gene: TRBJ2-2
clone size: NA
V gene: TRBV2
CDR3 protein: CASITGDLPNTGELFF
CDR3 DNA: TGTGCCAGCATCACGGGGGATCTTCCGAACACCGGGGAGCTGTTTTTT

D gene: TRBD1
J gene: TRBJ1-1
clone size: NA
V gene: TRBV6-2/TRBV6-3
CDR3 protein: CASSYTGGPNTEAFF
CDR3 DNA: TGTGCCAGCAGTTACACAGGGGGCCCGAACACTGAAGCTTTCTTT

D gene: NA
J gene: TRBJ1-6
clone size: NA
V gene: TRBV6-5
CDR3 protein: CASMGPNSPLHF
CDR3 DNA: TGTGCCAGCATGGGCCCTAATTCACCCCTCCACTTT

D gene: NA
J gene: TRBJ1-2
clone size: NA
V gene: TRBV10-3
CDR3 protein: CAISESPGTGGYTF
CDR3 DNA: TGTGCCATCAGTGAGTCGCCGGGGACTGGGGGCTACACCTTC

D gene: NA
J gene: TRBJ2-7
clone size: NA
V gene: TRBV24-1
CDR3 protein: CATSDKRRTGAYEQYF
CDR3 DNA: TGTGCCACCAGTGACAAAAGACGAACGGGGGCCTACGAGCAGTACTTC

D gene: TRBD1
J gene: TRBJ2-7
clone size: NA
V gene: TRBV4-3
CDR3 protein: CASSQGDRANYEQYF
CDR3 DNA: TGCGCCAGCAGCCAAGGGGACAGGGCGAACTACGAGCAGTACTTC

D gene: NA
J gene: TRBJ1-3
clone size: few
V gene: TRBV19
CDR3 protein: CASSPGWGNTIYF
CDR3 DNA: TGTGCCAGTAGTCCCGGGTGGGGAAACACCATATATTTT

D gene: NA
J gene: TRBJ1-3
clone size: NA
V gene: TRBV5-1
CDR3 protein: CASSLEGVGNTIYF
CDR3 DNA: TGCGCCAGCAGCTTAGAGGGAGTGGGAAACACCATATATTTT

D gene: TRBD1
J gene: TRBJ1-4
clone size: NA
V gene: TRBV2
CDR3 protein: CASRVGQGTEKLFF
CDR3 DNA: TGTGCCAGCAGAGTGGGACAGGGGACTGAAAAACTGTTTTTT

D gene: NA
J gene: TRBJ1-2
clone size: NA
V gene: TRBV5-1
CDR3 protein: CASSITDSNYGYTF
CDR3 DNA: TGCGCCAGCAGCATTACGGACAGTAACTATGGCTACACCTTC

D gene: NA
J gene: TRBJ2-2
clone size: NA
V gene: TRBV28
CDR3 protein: CASSPGGRTGELFF
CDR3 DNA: TGTGCCAGCAGTCCCGGAGGGCGCACCGGGGAGCTGTTTTTT

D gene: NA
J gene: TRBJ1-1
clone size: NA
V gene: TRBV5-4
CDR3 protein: CASSLDRVTEAFF
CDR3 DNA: TGTGCCAGCAGCTTGGACAGGGTCACTGAAGCTTTCTTT

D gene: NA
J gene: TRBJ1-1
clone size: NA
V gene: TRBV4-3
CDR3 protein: CASSPPGNTEAFF
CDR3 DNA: TGCGCCAGCAGCCCCCCCGGGAACACTGAAGCTTTCTTT

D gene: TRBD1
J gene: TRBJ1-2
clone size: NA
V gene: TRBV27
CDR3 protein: CASTTLAGDSFYGYTF
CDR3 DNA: TGTGCCAGCACTACGCTAGCAGGGGACAGTTTTTATGGCTACACCTTC

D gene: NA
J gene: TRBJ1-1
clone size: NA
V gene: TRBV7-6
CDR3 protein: CASSTPPQDSLNPMNTEAFF
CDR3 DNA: TGTGCCAGCAGCACACCCCCCCAGGACTCCCTCAACCCCATGAACACTGAAGCTTTCTTT

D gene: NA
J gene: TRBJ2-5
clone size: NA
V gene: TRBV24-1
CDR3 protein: CATSDFSETQYF
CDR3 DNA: TGTGCCACCAGTGATTTTTCGGAGACCCAGTACTTC

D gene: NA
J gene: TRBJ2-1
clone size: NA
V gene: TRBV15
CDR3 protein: CATSRVRGNEQFF
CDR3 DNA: TGTGCCACCAGCAGAGTCCGGGGAAATGAGCAGTTCTTC

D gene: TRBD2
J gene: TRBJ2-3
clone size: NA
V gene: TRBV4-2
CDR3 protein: CASSQVSSGVTDTQYF
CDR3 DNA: TGTGCCAGCAGCCAAGTTTCTAGCGGGGTTACAGATACGCAGTATTTT

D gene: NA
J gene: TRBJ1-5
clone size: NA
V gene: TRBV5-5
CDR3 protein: CASSLAEGGNQPQHF
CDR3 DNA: TGTGCCAGCAGCTTGGCCGAAGGAGGCAATCAGCCCCAGCATTTT

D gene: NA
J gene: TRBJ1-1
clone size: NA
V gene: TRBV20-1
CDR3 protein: CSASANSEAFF
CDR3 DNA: TGCAGTGCTAGCGCTAACAGTGAAGCTTTCTTT

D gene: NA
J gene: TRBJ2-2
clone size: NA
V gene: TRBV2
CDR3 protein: CASSEVGGVLNTGELFF
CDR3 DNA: TGTGCCAGCAGTGAAGTAGGGGGGGTTTTGAATACCGGGGAGCTGTTTTTT

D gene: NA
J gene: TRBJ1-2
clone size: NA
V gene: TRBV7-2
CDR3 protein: CASSLVQGVNYGYTF
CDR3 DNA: TGTGCCAGCAGCTTAGTGCAGGGCGTTAACTATGGCTACACCTTC

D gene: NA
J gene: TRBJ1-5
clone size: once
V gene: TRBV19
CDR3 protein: CASSILGGGQPQHF
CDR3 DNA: TGTGCCAGTAGTATTTTGGGAGGGGGTCAGCCCCAGCATTTT